This T cell receptor beta chain stems from a study of T-cell memory formation after mild COVID-19. Study-level background: Largely donor-specific TCR clusters were found.

One entry per CDR3 protein results from TCRdb running MiXCR on the 5' RACE reads. The table shows about 560,000 distinct CDR3 sequences, with approximately 15% occurring only once. The V gene's germline CDR1 is SGHTA and CDR2 FQGNSA. V was trimmed by 0 bases and J by 5 bases, leaving 8 bases between them. CDR3 length equals 15 residues. Concerning this clonotype: The antigen remains unidentified.

Findings and caveats of the study: Cross-reactive memory seemingly joined, as some responding clones were found in pre-infection memory. CM and EM subsets held most contracting CD4+ clones; EMRA held CD8+ ones.

This clonotype was obtained from an adult woman who had mild COVID-19 (a few samples of this study predate the infection). Cell type and time point are not known. Sequenced material: PBMCs or a T cell subset sorted from them (not recorded which). This chain links TRBV7-2 with TRBJ1-6; no firm D call. CDR3 amino acids: CASSLAGVHNSPLHF. The CDR3 DNA is TGTGCCAGCAGCTTAGCCGGGGTCCATAATTCACCCCTCCACTTT.